Listed below are T cell receptor beta chains from one sample, sequenced in a study of metastatic and nonmetastatic thyroid tumors. With MiXCR, TCRdb called clones anew from the PCR reads. The table has several thousand clones, roughly two fifths seen once. Sequencing was carried out using tumor tissue. These receptors were taken from a female donor with papillary thyroid cancer or a benign thyroid nodule (not recorded which). Some clones in this sample may be carry-over from other donors' samples. Both conserved end residues are part of each CDR3.

v_call cdr3_aa
TRBV3-1 CASSLEQTSYEQYF
TRBV18 CASSPKEVAVTGELFF
TRBV5-1 CASSSGTGGDLWSGYTF
TRBV30 CAWRGRVNQPQHF
TRBV28 CASSLLAGGRNEQFF
TRBV4-3 CASSQAWARERWSELFF
TRBV27 CASSLLLTGNTEAFF
TRBV6-1 CASSGLAKNIQYF
TRBV12-3/TRBV12-4 CASSRLQGVNSPLHF
TRBV30 CAWSGKSSRDPYEQYF
TRBV30 CAWSAPWEQYF
TRBV6-1 CASSEKRGLTTNEKLFF
TRBV11-2 CASSRVSGRAADTQYF
TRBV30 CAWSGIAGNTQYF